One and the same sample provided the 17 T cell receptor beta chains below, sequenced in a study of blood T cell repertoires in COVID-19. Sequencing was performed with immunoSEQ multiplex PCR; in TCRdb, only in-frame clones are kept and a portion is missing. Among 350,000 to 450,000 clones listed, around 92% were seen once. The sequencing input was peripheral blood. The source of these receptors is a man aged 35 to 55 with acute or convalescent COVID-19.

This rearrangement joins TRBV5-4 to TRBJ1-4; 7 nucleotides match TRBD1. The germline V gene has CDR1 SGHNT and CDR2 YYREEE (reference sequence). CDR3 size: 13 residues. V was pared by 4 bases and J by 5 bases, with 2 bases of the junction left unmatched. The CDR3 loop reads CASSPDRNEKLFF. DNA for the CDR3: TGTGCCAGCAGCCCGGACAGGAATGAAAAACTGTTTTTT.

The rearrangement uses TRBV7-3 and TRBJ2-1; TRBD2 matches at 7 bases. Germline assignment: CDR1 SGHTA and CDR2 FQGTGA. The CDR3 sequence is 16 residues long. V lost 5 bases, J lost 6 bases, and 13 bases stayed unmatched. For the CDR3, the DNA is TGTGCCAGCAGCCCCACTCGCGGGAGATGGGGCAATGAGCAGTTCTTC. This gives the protein CASSPTRGRWGNEQFF.

This sequence joins TRBV6-5 and TRBJ2-7; D ambiguous. CDR3 size: 14 residues. The V end lost 2 bases, the J end lost 1 base, and 9 bases lay between the germline ends. Germline-derived CDR1 and CDR2 are MNHEY and SVGAGI. The CDR3 DNA reads TGTGCCAGCAGTTACGACATAGAATCCTACGAGCAGTACTTC. Translated: CASSYDIESYEQYF.

The chain links TRBV3-1 (or the pseudogene TRBV3-2) to TRBJ1-1; D remains ambiguous. The CDR3 totals 12 residues. Trimming cost V 1 base and J 3 bases, with 3 bases left between them. Germline lookup yields CDR1 LGHDT and CDR2 YNNKEL (reference sequence). The CDR3 nucleotides are TGTGCCAGCAGCCAAGGGCACACTGAAGCTTTCTTT. Protein sequence: CASSQGHTEAFF.

This clone was recorded once. The chain couples TRBV18 to TRBJ2-7; the D gene is possibly TRBD2 (7 bases). There are 16 residues in the CDR3. Deletions cut 0 bases from V and 2 bases from J, with 14 bases between. Germline V gives CDR1 KGHSH, CDR2 LQKENI. The CDR3, as DNA: TGTGCCAGCTCACCACCCCGTCGCGGGGGCCCCTACGAGCAGTACTTC. Protein sequence: CASSPPRRGGPYEQYF. Drawing the rest from reference TRBV18 and TRBJ2-7, the complete variable domain is NAGVMQNPRHLVRRRGQEARLRCSPMKGHSHVYWYRQLPEEGLKFMVYLQKENIIDESGMPKERFSAEFPKEGPSILRIQQVVRGDSAAYFCASSPPRRGGPYEQYFGPGTRLTVT.

The CDR3 protein is CASSQDRTGFYEQYF. CDR3 coding DNA: TGCGCCAGCAGCCAAGACCGGACAGGCTTCTACGAGCAGTACTTC. J is TRBJ2-7 and V is TRBV4-3; 7 bases match TRBD1. The CDR3 is 15 residues long. The V gene's germline CDR1 is LGHNA and CDR2 YSLEER. V shed 0 bases, J shed 3 bases, and the junction held 5 bases outside the gene matches.

This chain connects TRBV11-2 to TRBJ1-2; D remains ambiguous. Germline V lookup: CDR1 SGHAT, CDR2 FQNNGV. There are 14 residues in the CDR3. Deletions cut 0 bases from V and 4 bases from J, with 9 bases between. The CDR3: CASSLEGRLYGYTF. Here the CDR3 DNA reads TGTGCCAGCAGCTTAGAAGGCAGACTCTATGGCTACACCTTC.

The chain links TRBV5-1 to TRBJ2-7; TRBD1 agrees at 10 bases. Trimming at V came to 4 bases and at J to 0 bases, leaving 4 bases not matched to a gene. This CDR3 has 15 amino acids. Germline V gene sequence: CDR1 SGHRS, CDR2 YFSETQ. The CDR3 DNA is TGCGCCAGCAGCCTGGGACAGGGGAGCTCCTACGAGCAGTACTTC. It specifies CASSLGQGSSYEQYF.

The chain recombines TRBV19 with TRBJ2-2, with 7 bases fitting TRBD1. Germline V gene lookup returns CDR1 LNHDA and CDR2 SQIVND (reference sequence). Germline trimming cut 3 bases from V and 2 bases from J; bases unmatched to any gene: 12. This CDR3 is 18 amino acids long. For the CDR3, the DNA is TGTGCCAGTAGTATTTTTTCGGGACAGTACCCCAACACCGGGGAGCTGTTTTTT. Translation: CASSIFSGQYPNTGELFF.

The chain is built from TRBV9 and TRBJ2-7; 11 bases fit TRBD2. The CDR3 runs to 15 residues. CDR1 is SGDLS, CDR2 YYNGEE, per germline. After removal of 3 bases from V and 2 bases from J, the junction contained 4 bases not matched to a gene. CDR3 residues: CASSATSGRTYEQYF. The DNA for the CDR3 is TGTGCCAGCAGCGCAACTAGCGGGAGAACCTACGAGCAGTACTTC.

The CDR3 here is CASSLAWRRSTDTQYF. CDR3 nucleotides: TGTGCCAGCAGCTTAGCATGGCGGCGTAGCACAGATACGCAGTATTTT. The J gene is TRBJ2-3, the V gene TRBV7-2, with D unresolved. The CDR3 consists of 16 residues. The ends were cut back, 0 bases at V and 0 bases at J, with 10 bases in the middle. From germline, CDR1 is SGHTA and CDR2 FQGNSA. The whole variable domain, remainder taken from reference TRBV7-2 and TRBJ2-3, is GAGVSQSPSNKVTEKGKDVELRCDPISGHTALYWYRQSLGQGLEFLIYFQGNSAPDKSGLPSDRFSAERTGGSVSTLTIQRTQQEDSAVYLCASSLAWRRSTDTQYFGPGTRLTVL.

The chain couples TRBV28 to TRBJ1-2; unclear D gene. CDR1 is MDHEN and CDR2 is SYDVKM in the germline V gene. Trimming left V 4 bases short and J 3 bases short, with 3 bases between. The CDR3 length is 11 residues. This chain's CDR3 is CASSYYYGYTF. CDR3 DNA: TGTGCCAGCAGTTACTACTATGGCTACACCTTC.

The chain couples TRBV6-2 or TRBV6-3 to TRBJ1-1; a possible D gene is TRBD1 (5 bases). V was clipped by 7 bases and J by 4 bases, with 13 bases between them. The germline V gene has CDR1 MNHEY and CDR2 SVGEGT. This CDR3 is 13 amino acids long. CDR3: CASTPGGGTEAFF. The CDR3 DNA reads as TGTGCCAGCACCCCGGGCGGGGGCACTGAAGCTTTCTTT.

The V gene is TRBV4-1, the J gene TRBJ2-3, with a possible D match to TRBD1 (6 bases). Trimming stripped 3 bases from V and 3 bases from J, with 10 bases between. Germline CDR1 is MGHRA and CDR2 is YSYEKL. The CDR3 sequence is 14 residues long. The CDR3 sequence is CASSHRTGTDTQYF. CDR3 nucleotide sequence: TGCGCCAGCAGCCATAGAACAGGGACAGATACGCAGTATTTT.

This chain connects TRBV19 to TRBJ2-7; TRBD1 agrees at 8 bases. The length of the CDR3 is 15 residues. V gave up 4 bases and J gave up 1 base; unmatched junction bases: 6. Germline CDR1 reads LNHDA; CDR2 reads SQIVND (reference sequence). The CDR3, as DNA: TGTGCCAGTAGTAGAGGGACAGGTCTGTCCTACGAGCAGTACTTC. This translates into CASSRGTGLSYEQYF.

This clone has a single count. The V gene is TRBV20-1, the J gene TRBJ1-4; D is undetermined. Germline CDR1 and CDR2: DFQATT and SNEGSKA (reference sequence). CDR3 size: 12 residues. Trimming removed 3 bases at V and 12 bases at J, with 14 bases between. The CDR3 region is CSASSLWAELFF. CDR3 DNA: TGCAGTGCTAGTTCCTTGTGGGCAGAACTGTTTTTT.

The chain carries TRBV11-3 and TRBJ2-5; D is undetermined. This CDR3 spans 13 amino acids. Germline V gene sequence: CDR1 SGHNT, CDR2 YENEEA. The germline V and J ends were trimmed by 1 base and 5 bases, with 8 bases remaining between them. The CDR3 bases are TGTGCCAGCAGCTTAGCTCCTTTGGAGACCCAGTACTTC. As protein: CASSLAPLETQYF.